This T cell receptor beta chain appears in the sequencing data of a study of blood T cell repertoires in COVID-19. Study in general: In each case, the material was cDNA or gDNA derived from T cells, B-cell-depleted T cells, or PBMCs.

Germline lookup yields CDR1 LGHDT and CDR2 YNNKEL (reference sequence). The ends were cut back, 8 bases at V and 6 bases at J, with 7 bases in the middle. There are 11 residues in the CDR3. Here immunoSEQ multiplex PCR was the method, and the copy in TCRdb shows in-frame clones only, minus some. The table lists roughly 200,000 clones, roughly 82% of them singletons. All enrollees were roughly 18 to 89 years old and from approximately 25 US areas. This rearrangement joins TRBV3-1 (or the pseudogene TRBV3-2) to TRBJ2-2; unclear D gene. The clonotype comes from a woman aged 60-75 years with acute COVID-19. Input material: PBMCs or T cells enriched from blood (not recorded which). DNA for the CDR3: TGTGCCAGCCAAACGGCCGGGGAGCTGTTTTTT. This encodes CASQTAGELFF.